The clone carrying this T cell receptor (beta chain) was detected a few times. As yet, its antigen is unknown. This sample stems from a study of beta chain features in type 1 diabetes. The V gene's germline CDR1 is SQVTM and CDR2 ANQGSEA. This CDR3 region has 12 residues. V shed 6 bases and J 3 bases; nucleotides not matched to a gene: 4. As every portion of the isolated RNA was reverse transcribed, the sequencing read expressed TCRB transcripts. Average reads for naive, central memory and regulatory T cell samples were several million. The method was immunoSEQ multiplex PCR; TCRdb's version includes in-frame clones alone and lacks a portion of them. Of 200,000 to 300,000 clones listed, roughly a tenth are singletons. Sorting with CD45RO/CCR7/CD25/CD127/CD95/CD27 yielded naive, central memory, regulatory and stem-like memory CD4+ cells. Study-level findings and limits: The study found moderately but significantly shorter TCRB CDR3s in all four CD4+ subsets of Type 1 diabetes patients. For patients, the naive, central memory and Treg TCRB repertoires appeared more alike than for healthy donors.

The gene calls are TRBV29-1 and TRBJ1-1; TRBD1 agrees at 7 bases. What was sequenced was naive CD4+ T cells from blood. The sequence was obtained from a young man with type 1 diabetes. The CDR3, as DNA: TGCAGCGTCCGCGGGACAGACACTGAAGCTTTCTTT. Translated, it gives CSVRGTDTEAFF. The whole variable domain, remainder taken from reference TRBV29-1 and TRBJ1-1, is SAVISQKPSRDICQRGTSLTIQCQVDSQVTMMFWYRQQPGQSLTLIATANQGSEATYESGFVIDKFPISRPNLTFSTLTVSNMSPEDSSIYLCSVRGTDTEAFFGQGTRLTVV.